Given below is one T cell receptor (beta chain) in context. This clone was seen a single time. Its recognized antigen is unknown. Qualities for individual bases were not recorded, and no much larger clone is one base off. The CDR3 goes from the cysteine to the phenylalanine over 16 residues. Kept here is only the CDR3 DNA, which spans 48 bases and is read in frame from base 1. Trimmed from V: 1 base; trimmed from J: 2 bases; junction bases lacking a gene match: 6. CDR1 is given as MNHEY and CDR2 as SVGEGT, both from the germline V gene. These data are taken from a study of blood T cell repertoires in COVID-19 (dated by TCRdb to the early 2020s). At the level of the whole study: Samples from collaborators originated in the United States, Italy and Spain and spanned both the acute and convalescent phases of COVID-19. Where available, HLA class I and class II types were taken from metadata supplied by the sample provider and were not determined by assay-based typing. The material from the prospective study consisted of cDNA or gDNA derived from T cells, B-cell-depleted T cells, or PBMCs. Samples came from the ongoing ImmuneRACE study (first 160 participants) plus 1,254 subjects from 6 global collaborators. The repertoires were released in a freely available public database meant as a resource for research on the immune response to SARS-CoV-2. The sample metadata nearly always contained a de-identified subject ID, COVID-19 status, age in years and sex. Subjects who had been exposed to COVID-19, were actively infected with it, or had recovered from it provided the deeply sampled blood TCRbeta repertoires that made up the dataset. Paper-wide results and their limitations: Clinical and demographic metadata were provided uncurated, with the amount varying by source and participant.

Each collaborating institution followed its own protocols to collect whole blood in K2EDTA tubes. For TCRbeta analysis, collaborators shipped samples as frozen whole blood, isolated PBMCs, or DNA extracted from either of those sample types. TCRbeta CDR3 regions were amplified from genomic DNA using the immunoSEQ Assay, a bias-controlled multiplex PCR. On the study's bioinformatics: The number of nucleated cells in each sample was estimated from the amplification of reference gene primers within the assay. To quantify the absolute abundance of each unique TCRbeta CDR3 rearrangement, sequence reads were collapsed and filtered. For each sample, productive Simpson clonality was calculated by taking the square root of Simpson's diversity index across productive rearrangements. Entries here come from immuneACCESS through TCRdb and include only in-frame sequences with V and J called. Some clones fail to appear in such tables; in the studies checked, an unresolved V gene covers under half of the shortfall, and the cause of the remainder is unknown. V, J and clone size derive from that table, while D and trimming were established from the DNA sequence. Within this sample are 200,000 to 250,000 clones, with under 90% of them counted one time only. The leading ten clones occupy about 20% of the sample.

The clonotype comes from a man aged 30-40 years with active or convalescent COVID-19. Sequencing input: peripheral blood. In this chain, TRBV6-2 or TRBV6-3 is recombined with TRBJ2-5, with TRBD2 matching 8 junction bases. The bases are TGTGCCAGCAGTTACTTCTTAGCGGGACCTCAAGAGACCCAGTACTTC. Its protein reads: CASSYFLAGPQETQYF.